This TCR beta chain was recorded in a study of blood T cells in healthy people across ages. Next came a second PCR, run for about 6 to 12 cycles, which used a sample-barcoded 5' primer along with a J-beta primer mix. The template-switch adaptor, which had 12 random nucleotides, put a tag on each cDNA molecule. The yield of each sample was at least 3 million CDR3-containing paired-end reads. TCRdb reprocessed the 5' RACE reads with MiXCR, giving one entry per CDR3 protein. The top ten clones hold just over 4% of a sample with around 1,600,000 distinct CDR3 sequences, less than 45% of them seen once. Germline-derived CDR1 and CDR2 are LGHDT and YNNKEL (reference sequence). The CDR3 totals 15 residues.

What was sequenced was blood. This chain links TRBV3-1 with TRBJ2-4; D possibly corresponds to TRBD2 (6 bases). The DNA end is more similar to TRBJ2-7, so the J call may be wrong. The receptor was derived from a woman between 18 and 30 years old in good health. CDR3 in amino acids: CASSLKQEGHYEQYF. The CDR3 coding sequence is TGTGCCAGCAGCCTCAAGCAGGAGGGGCACTACGAGCAGTACTTC.